This record concerns one T cell receptor (beta chain) sequence. Its antigen is unidentified. This CDR3 has 15 amino acids. The germline V and J ends were trimmed by 6 bases and 7 bases, with 16 bases remaining between them. Germline-derived CDR1 and CDR2 are MNHNY and SVGAGI (reference sequence). The sample comes from a study of shared clonotypes between healthy human individuals. The study's findings and limits: Specimens sampled were limited to blood, with tissue repertoires likely differing. Generation of non-shared clonotypes was less probable than generation of clonotypes shared by all four donors. Sorted-subset samples were not fully sequenced, rarefaction indicated.

Method: immunoSEQ multiplex PCR; TCRdb's copy keeps in-frame clones and lacks some. The sample shows millions of clones, 85% to 95% of them seen only once. This chain uses TRBV6-6 with TRBJ1-6, with a weak D call TRBD1 (5 bases). The sequenced sample consisted of naive CD4+ T cells sorted from blood. Subset: CD45RA+ positively selected. This clonotype was sampled from a man aged 18 to 30 in good health. CDR3: CASRAGLPENSPLHF. The CDR3 nucleotides read TGTGCCAGCAGGGCAGGGTTACCGGAAAATTCACCCCTCCACTTT.